The 22 T cell receptor beta chains presented below share a single source sample, sequenced in a study of patients and donors after allogeneic stem cell transplantation. A single record per CDR3 protein comes from TCRdb applying MiXCR to the RT-PCR reads. The sample records around 82,000 distinct CDR3 sequences, approximately 5.2% being singletons. Source material: blood, either unsorted or a sorted T cell fraction (not recorded which). All receptors come from a human donor who was either an allogeneic HSCT recipient or a stem cell or donor lymphocyte infusion donor (not recorded which). It is not recorded whose cells these are; they may come from a transplant donor.

This clonotype was detected ten times or more. In nucleotides, the CDR3 is TGTGCCAGCACCCAAAGTCAGTTGAACACTGAAGCTTTCTTT. Translating gives CASTQSQLNTEAFF. The chain joins TRBV2 to TRBJ1-1; the D is unclear. V lost 7 bases, J lost 0 bases, and 12 bases lay in between. This CDR3 contains 14 residues. Germline V gene data show CDR1 as SNHLY and CDR2 as FYNNEI.

J is TRBJ1-3 and V is TRBV5-5, with D unclear. Between the trimmed V and J ends, which lost 0 bases and 1 base, there was a span of 8 bases. The germline CDR1 and CDR2 sequences are SGHKS and YYEKEE (reference sequence). The CDR3 sequence is 15 residues long. The CDR3 DNA is TGTGCCAGCAGCTTGGGGGGTATTTCTGGAAACACCATATATTTT. Translating it yields CASSLGGISGNTIYF.

This clonotype was detected ten times or more. The chain employs TRBV3-1 and TRBJ1-2; perhaps TRBD1 as D (6 bases). Trimming pared 3 bases from V and 6 bases from J, leaving 23 bases between. This CDR3 spans 17 amino acids. Germline V gene lookup returns CDR1 LGHDT and CDR2 YNNKEL (reference sequence). The CDR3 is CASSHLSPRGQSHGYTF. DNA for the CDR3: TGTGCCAGCAGCCATCTCTCCCCTCGTGGACAGTCGCATGGCTACACCTTC. The whole variable domain, remainder taken from reference TRBV3-1 and TRBJ1-2, is DTAVSQTPKYLVTQMGNDKSIKCEQNLGHDTMYWYKQDSKKFLKIMFSYNNKELIINETVPNRFSPKSPDKAHLNLHINSLELGDSAVYFCASSHLSPRGQSHGYTFGSGTRLTVV.

This clonotype was counted ten times or more. The V call is TRBV20-1, the J call TRBJ2-4, with TRBD2 matching over 8 bases. The CDR3 covers 14 residues. Germline V gene data show CDR1 as DFQATT and CDR2 as SNEGSKA (reference sequence). The V gene end was trimmed by 8 bases and the J gene end by 0 bases; junction bases not matched to a gene: 6. CDR3 sequence (DNA): TGCAGTTCGAACGGGAGGGTAGCCAAAAACATTCAGTACTTC. This encodes CSSNGRVAKNIQYF.

This clonotype was seen ten or more times. V usage is TRBV7-8 and J usage is TRBJ2-1; D might be TRBD2 (6 bases). Deletions cut 5 bases from V and 5 bases from J, with 10 bases between. In germline, CDR1 is SGHVS, CDR2 FQNEAQ. The CDR3 has 13 residues. The CDR3 here is CASSPERDNEQFF. The CDR3 coding sequence is TGTGCCAGCAGCCCCGAGCGGGACAATGAGCAGTTCTTC.

This clonotype was observed many times. This rearrangement joins TRBV18 to TRBJ1-1, with unresolved D. The CDR3 is 16 residues long. V dropped 0 bases and J dropped 4 bases, with 15 bases sitting between them. Germline CDR1 is KGHSH and CDR2 is LQKENI. The CDR3, as DNA: TGTGCCAGCTCACCACCCATGGGAGGGAGAGGCACTGAAGCTTTCTTT. It encodes CASSPPMGGRGTEAFF. Full variable domain (outside the CDR3, taken from reference TRBV18 and TRBJ1-1): NAGVMQNPRHLVRRRGQEARLRCSPMKGHSHVYWYRQLPEEGLKFMVYLQKENIIDESGMPKERFSAEFPKEGPSILRIQQVVRGDSAAYFCASSPPMGGRGTEAFFGQGTRLTVV.

This clonotype came up many times. The chain uses TRBV5-1 and TRBJ2-3; TRBD2 matches 7 bases. J was trimmed by 4 bases and V by 0 bases; bases with no gene match: 11. The germline V gene encodes CDR1 SGHRS and CDR2 YFSETQ. The CDR3 is made up of 17 amino acids. The CDR3 here is CASSLEVASGTSDTQYF. The DNA of the CDR3 is TGCGCCAGCAGCTTGGAGGTTGCTAGCGGAACTTCAGATACGCAGTATTTT.

The chain links TRBV6-1 to TRBJ1-3; D uncertain. V was pared by 4 bases and J by 0 bases, with 10 bases between. Germline values: CDR1 MNHNS, CDR2 SASEGT. The CDR3 is made up of 15 amino acids. The CDR3 DNA reads as TGTGCCAGCAGTGCAGGACGGTCCTCTGGAAACACCATATATTTT. It is translated as CASSAGRSSGNTIYF.

The V gene is TRBV7-6, the J gene TRBJ2-5, with D perhaps matching TRBD1 (5 bases). The V end was cut by 5 bases, the J end by 4 bases, with 14 bases between. This CDR3 has 14 residues. Germline assignment: CDR1 SGHVS and CDR2 FNYEAQ. The CDR3, as DNA: TGTGCCAGCAGCCCCGGTCCAGGGCTAGAGACCCAGTACTTC. Protein sequence: CASSPGPGLETQYF.

This clonotype was detected many times. The chain links TRBV7-2 to TRBJ1-5; weak D call: TRBD1 (5 bases). The V end was cut by 7 bases, the J end by 2 bases, with 12 bases between. CDR1 and CDR2 from the germline V gene are SGHTA and FQGNSA. The CDR3 runs 14 residues. The CDR3 nucleotides read TGTGCCAGCAACAGACGGGGGGGCAATCAGCCCCAGCATTTT. Protein: CASNRRGGNQPQHF. Combining the CDR3 with reference TRBV7-2 and TRBJ1-5 gives the whole variable domain GAGVSQSPSNKVTEKGKDVELRCDPISGHTALYWYRQSLGQGLEFLIYFQGNSAPDKSGLPSDRFSAERTGGSVSTLTIQRTQQEDSAVYLCASNRRGGNQPQHFGDGTRLSIL.

This chain links TRBV7-9 with TRBJ1-6; D is unresolved. Trimming removed 5 bases at V and 8 bases at J, with 4 bases between. The CDR3 is 11 residues long. The V gene's germline CDR1 is SEHNR and CDR2 FQNEAQ (reference sequence). The CDR3 bases are TGTGCCAGCAGCAGGGATTCACCCCTCCACTTT. Residues: CASSRDSPLHF.

This clonotype was found many times. The CDR3 loop is CATRVGLETQYF. The CDR3 bases are TGTGCCACCCGCGTGGGTTTAGAGACCCAGTACTTC. The chain recombines TRBV10-3 with TRBJ2-5; unclear D gene. The CDR3 spans 12 residues. Germline V lookup: CDR1 ENHRY, CDR2 SYGVKD. Between the trimmed V and J ends, which lost 10 bases and 4 bases, there was a span of 13 bases.

The chain employs TRBV7-3 and TRBJ2-7, with TRBD2 matching over 14 bases. Germline CDR1 SGHTA, CDR2 FQGTGA. After removal of 5 bases from V and 6 bases from J, the junction contained 3 bases not matched to a gene. The CDR3 extends over 14 amino acids. This chain's CDR3 is CASSPGLAGGEQYF. CDR3 in DNA: TGTGCCAGCAGCCCCGGACTAGCGGGAGGCGAGCAGTACTTC.

In this sample, this clonotype turned up many times. The chain couples TRBV27 to TRBJ2-5; weak D call: TRBD1 (6 bases). This CDR3 is 15 amino acids long. Germline CDR1 and CDR2: MNHEY and SMNVEV (reference sequence). With 5 bases removed from V and 5 bases from J, the gap between germline ends came to 18 bases. CDR3 residues: CASSARGSVLETQYF. CDR3 nucleotide sequence: TGTGCCAGCAGTGCAAGGGGGTCAGTACTGGAGACCCAGTACTTC.

This clonotype was seen many times. The chain combines TRBV5-1 with TRBJ2-2; D remains ambiguous. Trimming shortened V by 3 bases and J by 8 bases, and 14 bases separated the two germline ends. This CDR3 comprises 14 residues. The germline V gene has CDR1 SGHRS and CDR2 YFSETQ. The CDR3 DNA reads as TGCGCCAGCAGCTCTGACCCCTCAGGAGGGGAGCTGTTTTTT. The encoded protein is CASSSDPSGGELFF.

This clonotype was counted a few times. The chain links TRBV11-3 to TRBJ2-5; TRBD1 matches at 8 bases. The CDR3 consists of 14 residues. The ends lost 4 bases at V and 1 base at J; junction bases unmatched: 2. Germline CDR1 reads SGHNT; CDR2 reads YENEEA. The CDR3 protein is CASSSGQGQETQYF. CDR3 nucleotide sequence: TGTGCCAGCAGCTCAGGACAGGGCCAAGAGACCCAGTACTTC.

This clonotype was recorded at least ten times. The J gene is TRBJ1-3, the V gene TRBV7-8; D perhaps matches TRBD1 (6 bases). V was pared by 5 bases and J by 4 bases, with 12 bases between. This CDR3 is 14 amino acids long. In germline, CDR1 is SGHVS, CDR2 FQNEAQ. The CDR3 is CASSLGTTGNTIYF. CDR3 nucleotide sequence: TGTGCCAGCAGCCTAGGGACAACCGGAAACACCATATATTTT.

This clonotype was picked up many times. The chain joins TRBV28 to TRBJ1-1; 7 bases map to TRBD1. The germline V gene has CDR1 MDHEN and CDR2 SYDVKM. The CDR3 runs 14 residues. V lost 2 bases to trimming and J lost 6 bases; unmatched junction nucleotides: 6. In nucleotides, the CDR3 is TGTGCCAGCAGTTTAACAGGGGTGAGGGCTGAAGCTTTCTTT. Its protein product is CASSLTGVRAEAFF.

This clonotype was observed at least ten times. The chain uses TRBV27 and TRBJ1-4; tentative D call: TRBD1 (5 bases). Germline lookup yields CDR1 MNHEY and CDR2 SMNVEV (reference sequence). CDR3 size: 15 residues. Trimming pared 5 bases from V and 2 bases from J, leaving 12 bases between. The CDR3 region has the DNA TGTGCCAGCAGTAACAGGCCCGCTACTAATGAAAAACTGTTTTTT. Its translation: CASSNRPATNEKLFF.

This clonotype was seen many times. The rearrangement links TRBV11-2 to TRBJ1-5; a weak D match, TRBD1 (6 bases). The germline gives CDR1 SGHAT, CDR2 FQNNGV. The CDR3 is 15 residues long. Trimming stripped 5 bases from V and 3 bases from J, with 14 bases between. The chain's CDR3 is CASSPSGVYNQPQHF. The CDR3, as DNA: TGTGCCAGCAGCCCCTCAGGGGTCTACAATCAGCCCCAGCATTTT.

At least ten counts were recorded for this clonotype. The V gene is TRBV6-1, the J gene TRBJ1-5; TRBD1 aligns across 10 bases. The CDR3 covers 14 residues. Germline V lookup: CDR1 MNHNS, CDR2 SASEGT. J lost 5 bases, V lost 8 bases, and 6 bases had no gene match. The CDR3 nucleotides are TGTGCCAGCGACGAGACAGGGGGCGATCAGCCCCAGCATTTT. Translation gives CASDETGGDQPQHF.

This clonotype was detected many times. The chain joins TRBV4-2 to TRBJ2-7; D unclear. V was trimmed by 0 bases and J by 3 bases, leaving 6 bases between them. Germline V CDR1 and CDR2: LGHNA, YNFKEQ. CDR3 length: 13 residues. CDR3 sequence: CASSQDMSYEQYF. CDR3 sequence (DNA): TGTGCCAGCAGCCAAGATATGAGCTACGAGCAGTACTTC.